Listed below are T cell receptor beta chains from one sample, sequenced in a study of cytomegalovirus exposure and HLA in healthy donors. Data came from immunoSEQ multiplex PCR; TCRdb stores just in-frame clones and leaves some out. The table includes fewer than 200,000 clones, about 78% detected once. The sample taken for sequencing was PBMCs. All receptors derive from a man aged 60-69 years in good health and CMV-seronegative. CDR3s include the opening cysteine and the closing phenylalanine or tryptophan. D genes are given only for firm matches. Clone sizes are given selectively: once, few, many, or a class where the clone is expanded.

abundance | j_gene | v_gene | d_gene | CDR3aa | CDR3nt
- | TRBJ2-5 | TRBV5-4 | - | CASSLDPLSQETQYF | TGTGCCAGCAGCTTGGATCCGCTATCTCAAGAGACCCAGTACTTC
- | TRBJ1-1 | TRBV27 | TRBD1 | CASSLTGGGNTEAFF | TGTGCCAGCAGTTTGACAGGGGGCGGGAACACTGAAGCTTTCTTT
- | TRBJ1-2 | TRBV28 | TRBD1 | CASRSGGLYGYTF | TGTGCCAGCAGGTCAGGGGGACTCTATGGCTACACCTTC
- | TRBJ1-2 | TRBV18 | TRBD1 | CASSPQQGTYGYTF | TGTGCCAGCTCACCACAACAGGGGACCTATGGCTACACCTTC
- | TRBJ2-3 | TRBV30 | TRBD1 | CAWIFGTGGFRDTQYF | TGTGCCTGGATTTTCGGGACAGGGGGTTTCAGAGATACGCAGTATTTT
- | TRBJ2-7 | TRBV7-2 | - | CASSPLWPGEQYF | TGTGCCAGCAGCCCTCTTTGGCCGGGCGAGCAGTACTTC
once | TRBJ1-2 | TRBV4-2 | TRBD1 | CASSQDQQTGGGYTF | TGTGCCAGCAGCCAAGATCAACAGACAGGGGGAGGCTACACCTTC
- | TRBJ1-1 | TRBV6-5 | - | CASSYLSMNTEAFF | TGTGCCAGCAGTTATCTCTCTATGAACACTGAAGCTTTCTTT
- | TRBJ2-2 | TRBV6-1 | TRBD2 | CASTGGQVTTGELFF | TGTGCCTCCACGGGGGGGCAGGTCACCACCGGGGAGCTGTTTTTT
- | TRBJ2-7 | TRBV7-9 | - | CASSLDARGNEYEQYF | TGTGCCAGCAGCTTAGACGCCAGAGGGAACGAATACGAGCAGTACTTC
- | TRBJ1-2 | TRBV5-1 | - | CASSLDSRYGYTF | TGCGCCAGCAGCTTGGACTCCCGATATGGCTACACCTTC
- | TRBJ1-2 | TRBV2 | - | CASSDLRTRGYPF | TGTGCCAGCAGTGACTTGAGGACGCGGGGCTACCCCTTC
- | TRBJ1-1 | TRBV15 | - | CATSRSGNTEAFF | TGTGCCACCAGCAGATCCGGGAACACTGAAGCTTTCTTT
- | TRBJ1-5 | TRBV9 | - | CASSVQGGKEPQHF | TGTGCCAGCAGCGTACAGGGTGGTAAGGAGCCCCAGCATTTT
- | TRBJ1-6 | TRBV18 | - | CASSSTGENSPLHF | TGTGCCAGCTCGAGCACCGGGGAAAATTCACCCCTCCACTTT
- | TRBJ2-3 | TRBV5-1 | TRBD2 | CASSLELASTDTQYF | TGCGCCAGCAGCTTGGAACTAGCGAGCACAGATACGCAGTATTTT
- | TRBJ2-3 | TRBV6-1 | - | CASSGIGGGTQYF | TGTGCCAGCAGTGGGATAGGGGGGGGAACGCAGTATTTT
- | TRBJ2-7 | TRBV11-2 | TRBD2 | CASSLIPGGTYEQYF | TGTGCCAGCAGCTTAATACCCGGGGGGACCTACGAGCAGTACTTC
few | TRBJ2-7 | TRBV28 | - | CATRSSSYEQYF | TGTGCCACCCGATCTAGTTCCTACGAGCAGTACTTC
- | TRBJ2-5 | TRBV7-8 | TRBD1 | CASSFSSAGGVGTQYF | TGTGCCAGCAGCTTCTCTTCGGCAGGGGGCGTTGGGACCCAGTACTTC
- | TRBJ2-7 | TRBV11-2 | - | CASSVVARGLGEQYF | TGTGCCAGCAGCGTCGTGGCCAGGGGCCTTGGGGAGCAGTACTTC
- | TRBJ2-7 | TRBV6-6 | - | CASSRGSRQYF | TGTGCCAGCAGCCGGGGGAGCAGGCAGTACTTC
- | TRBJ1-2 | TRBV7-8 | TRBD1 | CASSSSRGQGGYTF | TGTGCCAGCAGCTCATCCAGGGGGCAGGGGGGCTACACCTTC
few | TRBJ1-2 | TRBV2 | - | CASRTVGYTF | TGTGCCAGCAGAACGGTGGGCTACACCTTC